This TCR beta chain was identified during a study of blood T cell repertoires in COVID-19. Study information: The origin of the acute and convalescent COVID-19 samples was the United States, Italy and Spain. From T cells, B-cell-depleted T cells, or PBMCs came the material, which was cDNA or gDNA.

CDR3 length: 14 amino acids. Germline V gene sequence: CDR1 LNHDA, CDR2 SQIVND (reference sequence). V shed 6 bases and J shed 2 bases, with 11 bases lying between them. As originally analysed: How many nucleated cells were present was estimated from reference gene primer amplification. Libraries were prepared by immunoSEQ multiplex PCR; TCRdb keeps only in-frame clonotypes and omits some of them. V and J calls and clone size follow that table, whereas D and trimming were derived from the DNA. The sample consists of 80,000 to 100,000 clones, approximately 86% of them appearing once. V usage is TRBV19 and J usage is TRBJ1-5; no clear D. This receptor was identified in a woman older than 75 with acute or convalescent COVID-19. The sequenced sample consisted of peripheral blood. The CDR3 bases are TGTGCCAGTAGCCGAGAGGGAGGCAATCAGCCCCAGCATTTT. Amino acids: CASSREGGNQPQHF.